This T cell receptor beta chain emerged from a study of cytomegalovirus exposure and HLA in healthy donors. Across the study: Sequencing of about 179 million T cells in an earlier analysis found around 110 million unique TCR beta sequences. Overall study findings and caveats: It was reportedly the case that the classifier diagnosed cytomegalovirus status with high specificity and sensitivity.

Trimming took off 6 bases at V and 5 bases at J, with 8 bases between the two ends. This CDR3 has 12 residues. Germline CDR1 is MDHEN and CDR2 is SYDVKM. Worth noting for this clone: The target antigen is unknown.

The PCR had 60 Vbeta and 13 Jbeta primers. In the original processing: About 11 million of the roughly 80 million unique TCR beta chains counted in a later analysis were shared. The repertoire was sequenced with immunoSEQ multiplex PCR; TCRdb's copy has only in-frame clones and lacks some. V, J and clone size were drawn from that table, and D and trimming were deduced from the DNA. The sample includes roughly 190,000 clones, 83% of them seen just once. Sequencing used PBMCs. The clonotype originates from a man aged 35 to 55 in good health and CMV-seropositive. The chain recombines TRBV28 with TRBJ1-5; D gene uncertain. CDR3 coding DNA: TGTGCCAGCAGCCTGAGTGATCAGCCCCAGCATTTT. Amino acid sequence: CASSLSDQPQHF. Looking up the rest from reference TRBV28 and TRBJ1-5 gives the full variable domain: DVKVTQSSRYLVKRTGEKVFLECVQDMDHENMFWYRQDPGLGLRLIYFSYDVKMKEKGDIPEGYSVSREKKERFSLILESASTNQTSMYLCASSLSDQPQHFGDGTRLSIL.